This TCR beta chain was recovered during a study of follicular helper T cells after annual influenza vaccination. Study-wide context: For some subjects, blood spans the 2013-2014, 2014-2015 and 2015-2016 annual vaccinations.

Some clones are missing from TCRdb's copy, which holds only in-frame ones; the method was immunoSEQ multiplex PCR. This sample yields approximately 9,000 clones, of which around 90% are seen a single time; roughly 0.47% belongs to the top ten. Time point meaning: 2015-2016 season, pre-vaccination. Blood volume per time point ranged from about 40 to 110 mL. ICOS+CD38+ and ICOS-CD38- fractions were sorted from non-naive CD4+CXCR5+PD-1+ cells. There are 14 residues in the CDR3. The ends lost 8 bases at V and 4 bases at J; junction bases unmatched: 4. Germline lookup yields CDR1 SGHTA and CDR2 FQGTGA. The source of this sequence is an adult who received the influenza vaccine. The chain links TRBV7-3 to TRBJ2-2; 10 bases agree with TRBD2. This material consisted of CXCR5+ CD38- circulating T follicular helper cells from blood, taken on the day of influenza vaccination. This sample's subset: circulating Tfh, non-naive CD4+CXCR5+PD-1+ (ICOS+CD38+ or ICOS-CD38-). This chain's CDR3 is CASLTSGSTGELFF. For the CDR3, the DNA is TGTGCCAGCCTGACTAGCGGGTCCACCGGGGAGCTGTTTTTT.